A selection of T cell receptor beta chains follows, all from one sample in a study of cytomegalovirus exposure and HLA in healthy donors. Using immunoSEQ multiplex PCR, the repertoire was profiled, and TCRdb retains in-frame clones only, with some absent. This sample has approximately 190,000 clones, with around 90% found just once. Source material: PBMCs. The receptors derive from a boy between 2 and 10 years old in good health and CMV-seronegative. Both conserved end residues are part of each CDR3. D genes are given only for firm matches. Expanded clones are given a class, and other clones once, few, many or no size at all.

-,13,-,TRBJ2-7,TRBV2,CATQRRYPSEQYF,TGTGCCACCCAGCGGAGGTATCCCTCCGAGCAGTACTTC
-,16,-,TRBJ1-2,TRBV28,CASSLAGQGTPYGYTF,TGTGCCAGCAGTTTAGCAGGGCAGGGAACCCCCTATGGCTACACCTTC
-,15,-,TRBJ1-2,TRBV7-8,CASSLGGGLYNGYTF,TGTGCCAGCAGCTTAGGCGGGGGATTATATAATGGCTACACCTTC
TRBD2,16,-,TRBJ2-2,TRBV19,CASRLAGGIATGELFF,TGTGCCAGTAGATTAGCGGGAGGTATAGCCACCGGGGAGCTGTTTTTT
TRBD1,14,-,TRBJ1-5,TRBV6-5,CASRSTGAHQPQHF,TGTGCCAGCAGATCAACAGGGGCCCATCAGCCCCAGCATTTT
-,15,once,TRBJ1-1,TRBV2,CASSDGFRAGAEAFF,TGTGCCAGCAGTGATGGATTTAGGGCGGGGGCTGAAGCTTTCTTT
TRBD2,19,-,TRBJ2-5,TRBV27,CASSLGLAGVRGGRETQYF,TGTGCCAGCAGTTTAGGACTAGCGGGAGTTAGAGGGGGTCGAGAGACCCAGTACTTC
-,13,once,TRBJ2-3,TRBV5-4,CASSPRFTDTQYF,TGTGCCAGCAGCCCTCGGTTCACAGATACGCAGTATTTT
TRBD1,15,-,TRBJ2-2,TRBV11-3,CASSSRQGNTGELFF,TGTGCCAGCAGCTCGCGACAGGGGAACACCGGGGAGCTGTTTTTT
-,15,-,TRBJ1-3,TRBV5-6,CASSYGSIGGNTIYF,TGTGCCAGCAGTTACGGGTCGATTGGTGGAAACACCATATATTTT
-,14,-,TRBJ2-7,TRBV28,CASSSLQGAYEQYF,TGTGCCAGCAGTTCCCTGCAAGGAGCCTACGAGCAGTACTTC
-,15,once,TRBJ1-3,TRBV28,CASTPDPGTGNTIYF,TGTGCCAGCACCCCCGATCCCGGGACAGGAAACACCATATATTTT
-,14,-,TRBJ2-4,TRBV7-9,CASSASRQGSIQYF,TGTGCCAGCAGCGCAAGCCGGCAGGGGAGCATTCAGTACTTC
TRBD2,15,-,TRBJ2-1,TRBV7-9,CSSSRWGGSDDEQFF,TGTTCCAGCAGTCGGTGGGGCGGGAGTGACGATGAGCAGTTCTTC